This T cell receptor beta chain appears in the sequencing data of a study of T cell repertoires in cytomegalovirus infection. Study information: Indicated by public TCR beta signatures were CMV infection and matching HLA type. Study findings and constraints: Ex vivo, HLA-C-restricted CMV-specific TCR beta clonotypes prevailed over the rest of the response.

Comment on this clonotype: The antigen is undetermined.

Via MiXCR, TCRdb re-called the reads, giving one row per CDR3 protein. The sample holds hundreds of thousands of distinct CDR3 sequences, roughly 33% seen once. The CDR3 runs 15 residues. Per the germline V gene, CDR1 is SGHDT and CDR2 is YYEEEE. V lost 4 bases to trimming and J lost 3 bases, with 13 bases between them. The chain joins TRBV5-6 to TRBJ1-4, with a possible D match to TRBD1 (5 bases). This receptor was identified in a human donor in good health (CMV status not recorded). Some clones in this sample may be carry-over from other donors' samples. This specimen was cultured PBMCs, taken from culture after CMV antigen stimulation. The CDR3, as DNA: TGTGCCAGCAGCGGACCCAGGGCGGCTAATGAAAAACTGTTTTTT. It translates to CASSGPRAANEKLFF.